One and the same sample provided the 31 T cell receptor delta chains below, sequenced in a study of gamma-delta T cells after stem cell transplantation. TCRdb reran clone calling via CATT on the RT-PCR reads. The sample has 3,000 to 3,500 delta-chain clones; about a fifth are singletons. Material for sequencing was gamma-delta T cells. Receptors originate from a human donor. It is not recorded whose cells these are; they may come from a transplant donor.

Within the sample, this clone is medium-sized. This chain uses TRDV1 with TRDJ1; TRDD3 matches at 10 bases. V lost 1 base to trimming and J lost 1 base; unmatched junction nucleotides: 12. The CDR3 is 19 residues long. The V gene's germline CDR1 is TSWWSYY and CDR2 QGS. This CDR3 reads CALGEQVLGDPRGTDKLIF. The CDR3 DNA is TGTGCTCTTGGGGAACAGGTACTGGGGGATCCACGTGGCACCGATAAACTCATCTTT.

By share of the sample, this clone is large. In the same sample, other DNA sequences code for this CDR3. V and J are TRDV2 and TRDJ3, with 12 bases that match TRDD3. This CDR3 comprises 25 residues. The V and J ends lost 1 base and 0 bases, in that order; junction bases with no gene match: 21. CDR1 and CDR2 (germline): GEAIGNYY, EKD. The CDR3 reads CACDTLLGDTGRLGTSSWDTRQMFF. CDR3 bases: TGTGCCTGTGACACTCTACTGGGGGATACTGGGCGACTGGGGACTAGCTCCTGGGACACCCGACAGATGTTTTTC.

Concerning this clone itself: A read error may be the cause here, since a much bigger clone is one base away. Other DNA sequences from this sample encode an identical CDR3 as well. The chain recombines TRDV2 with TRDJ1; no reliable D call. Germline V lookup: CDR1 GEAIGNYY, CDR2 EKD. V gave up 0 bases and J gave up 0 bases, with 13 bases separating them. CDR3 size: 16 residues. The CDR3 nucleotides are TGTGCCTGTGACACCCTACTGAGTCGGTACACCGATAAACTCATCTTT. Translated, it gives CACDTLLSRYTDKLIF.

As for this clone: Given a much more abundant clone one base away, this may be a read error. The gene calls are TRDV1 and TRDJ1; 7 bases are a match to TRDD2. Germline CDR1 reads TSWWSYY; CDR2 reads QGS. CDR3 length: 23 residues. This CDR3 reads CALGELGRPSCGDRAGYTGKLIF. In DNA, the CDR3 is TGTGCTCTTGGGGAACTAGGGCGGCCTTCCTGCGGGGACCGGGCCGGGTACACCGGTAAACTCATCTTT.

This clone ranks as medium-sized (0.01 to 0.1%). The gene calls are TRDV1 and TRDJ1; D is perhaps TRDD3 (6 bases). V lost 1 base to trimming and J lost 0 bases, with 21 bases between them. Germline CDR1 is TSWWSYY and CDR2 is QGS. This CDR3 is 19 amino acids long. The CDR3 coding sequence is TGTGCTCTTGGGGAACGGCAAGCCGGGGGAAAACTGTACACCGATAAACTCATCTTT. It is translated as CALGERQAGGKLYTDKLIF.

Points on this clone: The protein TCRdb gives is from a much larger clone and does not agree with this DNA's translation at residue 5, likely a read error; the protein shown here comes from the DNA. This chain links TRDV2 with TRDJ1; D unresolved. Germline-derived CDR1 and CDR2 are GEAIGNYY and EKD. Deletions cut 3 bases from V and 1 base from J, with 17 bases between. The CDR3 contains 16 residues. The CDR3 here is CACDALAGPGTDKLIF. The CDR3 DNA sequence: TGTGCCTGTGACGCCCTGGCCGGGCCGGGCACCGATAAACTCATCTTT.

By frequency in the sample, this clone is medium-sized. The DNA of the CDR3 is TGTGCCTGTGACACGATCATCTTGGGGGATCTCACCCACGATAAACTCATCTTT. Protein sequence: CACDTIILGDLTHDKLIF. The chain recombines TRDV2 with TRDJ1; TRDD3 matches at 8 bases. The CDR3 totals 18 residues. The V segment lost 1 base and the J segment 4 bases; nucleotides outside the gene matches: 16. Germline V CDR1 and CDR2: GEAIGNYY, EKD.

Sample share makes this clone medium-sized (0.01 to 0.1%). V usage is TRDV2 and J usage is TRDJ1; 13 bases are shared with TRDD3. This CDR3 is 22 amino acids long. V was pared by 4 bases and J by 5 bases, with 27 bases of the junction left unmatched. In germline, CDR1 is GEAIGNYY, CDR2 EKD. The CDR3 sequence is CACERLEAPRTGGYALGDKLIF. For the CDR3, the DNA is TGTGCCTGTGAACGATTAGAAGCGCCCCGTACTGGGGGATACGCGTTGGGTGATAAACTCATCTTT.

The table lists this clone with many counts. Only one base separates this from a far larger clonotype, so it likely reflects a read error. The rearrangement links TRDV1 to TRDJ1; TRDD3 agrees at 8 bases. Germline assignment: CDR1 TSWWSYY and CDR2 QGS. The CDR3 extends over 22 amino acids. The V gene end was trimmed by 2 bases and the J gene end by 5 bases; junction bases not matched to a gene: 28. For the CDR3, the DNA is TGTGCTCTTGGGGAAAGTCCTTCCCCCCGTCGGTGGGGGATGCCCCGCGGGGATAAACTCATCTTT. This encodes CALGESPSPRRWGMPRGDKLIF.

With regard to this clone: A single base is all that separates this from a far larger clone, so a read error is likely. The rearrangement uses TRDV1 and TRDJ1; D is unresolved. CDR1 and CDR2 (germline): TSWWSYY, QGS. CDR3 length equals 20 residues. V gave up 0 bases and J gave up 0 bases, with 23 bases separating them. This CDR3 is CALGELEFPLARDYTDKLIF. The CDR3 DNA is TGTGCTCTTGGGGAACTGGAGTTCCCCCTTGCGAGGGACTACACCGATAAACTCATCTTT.

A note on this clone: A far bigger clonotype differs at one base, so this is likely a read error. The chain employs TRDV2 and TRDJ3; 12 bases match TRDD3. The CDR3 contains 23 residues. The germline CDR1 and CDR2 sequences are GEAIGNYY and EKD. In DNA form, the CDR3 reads TGTGCCCGTGACACTCTACTGGGGGATACAATCCCGACAAGCTCCTGGGACACCCGACAGATGTTTTTC. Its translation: CARDTLLGDTIPTSSWDTRQMFF.

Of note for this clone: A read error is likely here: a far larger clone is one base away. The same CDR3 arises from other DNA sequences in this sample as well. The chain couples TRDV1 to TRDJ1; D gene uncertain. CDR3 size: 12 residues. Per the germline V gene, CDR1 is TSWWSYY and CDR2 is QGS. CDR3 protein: CALGKPAVELIF. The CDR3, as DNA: TGCGCTCTTGGGAAGCCAGCCGTCGAACTCATCTTT.

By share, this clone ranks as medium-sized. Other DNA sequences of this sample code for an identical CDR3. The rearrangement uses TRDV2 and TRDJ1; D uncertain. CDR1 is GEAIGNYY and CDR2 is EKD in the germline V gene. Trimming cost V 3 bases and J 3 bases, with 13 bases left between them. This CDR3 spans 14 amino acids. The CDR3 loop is CACDALVSADKLIF. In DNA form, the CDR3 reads TGTGCCTGTGACGCTTTGGTTAGCGCCGATAAACTCATCTTT.

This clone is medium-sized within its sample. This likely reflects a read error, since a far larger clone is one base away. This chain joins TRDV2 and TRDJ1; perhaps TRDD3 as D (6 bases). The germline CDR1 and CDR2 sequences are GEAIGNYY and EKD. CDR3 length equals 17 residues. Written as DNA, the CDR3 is TGTGCCTGTGACTCGGTCGTGGGGGCCCAGTACACCGATAAACCCATCTTT. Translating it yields CACDSVVGAQYTDKPIF.

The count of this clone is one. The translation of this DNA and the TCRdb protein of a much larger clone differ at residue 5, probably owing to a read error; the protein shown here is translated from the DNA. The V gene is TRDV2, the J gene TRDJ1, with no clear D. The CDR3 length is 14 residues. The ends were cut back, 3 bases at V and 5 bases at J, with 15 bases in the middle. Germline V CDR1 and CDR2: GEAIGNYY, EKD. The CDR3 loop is CACDALREEDKLIF. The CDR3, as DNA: TGTGCCTGTGACGCGCTGCGGGAGGAAGATAAACTCATCTTT.

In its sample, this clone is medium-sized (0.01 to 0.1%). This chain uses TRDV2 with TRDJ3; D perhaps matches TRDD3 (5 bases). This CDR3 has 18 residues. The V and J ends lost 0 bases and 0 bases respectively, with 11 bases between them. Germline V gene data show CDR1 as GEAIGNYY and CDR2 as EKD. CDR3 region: CACDTLWVSSWDTRQMFF. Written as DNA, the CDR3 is TGTGCCTGTGACACCCTCTGGGTGAGCTCCTGGGACACCCGACAGATGTTTTTC.

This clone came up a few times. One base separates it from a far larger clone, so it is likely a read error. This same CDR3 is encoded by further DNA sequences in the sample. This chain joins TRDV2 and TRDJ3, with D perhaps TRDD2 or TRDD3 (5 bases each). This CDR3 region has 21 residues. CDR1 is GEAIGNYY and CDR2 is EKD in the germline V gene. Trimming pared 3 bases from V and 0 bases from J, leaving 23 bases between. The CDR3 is CACDQAGASSLPSWDTRQMFF. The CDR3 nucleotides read TGTGCCTGTGACCAAGCGGGGGCCTCCTCTCTTCCCTCCTGGGACACCCGACAGATGTTTTTC.

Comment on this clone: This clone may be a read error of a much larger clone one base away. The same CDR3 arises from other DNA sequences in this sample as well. CDR3 DNA: TGTGCCTGTGACCCCTTACTGGGTGATATCACCGATAAACTCATCTTT. Translated: CACDPLLGDITDKLIF. This sequence joins TRDV2 and TRDJ1, with a possible D match to TRDD3 (6 bases). Germline lookup yields CDR1 GEAIGNYY and CDR2 EKD. This CDR3 comprises 16 residues. Trimming shortened V by 3 bases and J by 1 base, and 17 bases separated the two germline ends.

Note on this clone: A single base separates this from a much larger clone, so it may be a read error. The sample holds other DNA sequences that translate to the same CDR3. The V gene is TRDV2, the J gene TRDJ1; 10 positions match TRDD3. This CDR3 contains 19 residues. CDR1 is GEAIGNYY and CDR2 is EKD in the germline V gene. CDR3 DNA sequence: TGTGCCTGTGACACCCTGAGAGGGGTTACTGGGGGATCCACCGATAAACTCATCTTC. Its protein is CACDTLRGVTGGSTDKLIF.

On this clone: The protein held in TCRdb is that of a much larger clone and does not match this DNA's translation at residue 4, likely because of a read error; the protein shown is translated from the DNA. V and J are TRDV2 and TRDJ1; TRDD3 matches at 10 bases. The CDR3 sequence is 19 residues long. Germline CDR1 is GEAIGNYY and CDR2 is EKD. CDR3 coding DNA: TGTGCCTGTGGCACCGTATCAATCCGGGGGATACGCTTGACCGATAAACTCATCTTT. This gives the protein CACGTVSIRGIRLTDKLIF.

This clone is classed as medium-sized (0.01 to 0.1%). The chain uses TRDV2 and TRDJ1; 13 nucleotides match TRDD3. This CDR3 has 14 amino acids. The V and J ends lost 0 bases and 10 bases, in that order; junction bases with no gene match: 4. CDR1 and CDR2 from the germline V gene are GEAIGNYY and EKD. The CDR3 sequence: CACDTLLGDTRLIF. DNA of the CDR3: TGTGCCTGTGACACCCTACTGGGGGATACGCGACTCATCTTT.

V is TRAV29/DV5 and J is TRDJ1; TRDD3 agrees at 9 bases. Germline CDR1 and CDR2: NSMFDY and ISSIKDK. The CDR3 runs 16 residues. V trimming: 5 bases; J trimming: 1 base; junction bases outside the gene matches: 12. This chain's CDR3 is CAARVGDRSITDKLIF. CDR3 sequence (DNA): TGTGCAGCCAGGGTGGGGGATAGGAGTATCACCGATAAACTCATCTTT.

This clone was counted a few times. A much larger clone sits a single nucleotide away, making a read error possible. CDR3 DNA: TGTGCCCGTGAACCTGTTCCTTTACACTTGGGGGATAACCCCCCAGAGTACACCGATAAACTCATCTTT. Protein sequence: CAREPVPLHLGDNPPEYTDKLIF. This sequence joins TRDV2 and TRDJ1, with 9 nucleotides matching TRDD3. This CDR3 has 23 residues. The V gene's germline CDR1 is GEAIGNYY and CDR2 EKD.

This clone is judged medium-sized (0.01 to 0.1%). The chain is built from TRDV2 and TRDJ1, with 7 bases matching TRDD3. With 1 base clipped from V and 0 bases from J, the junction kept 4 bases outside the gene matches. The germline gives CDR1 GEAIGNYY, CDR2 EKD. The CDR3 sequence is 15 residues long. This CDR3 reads CACDTVGEDTDKLIF. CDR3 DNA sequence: TGTGCCTGTGACACGGTGGGGGAGGACACCGATAAACTCATCTTT.

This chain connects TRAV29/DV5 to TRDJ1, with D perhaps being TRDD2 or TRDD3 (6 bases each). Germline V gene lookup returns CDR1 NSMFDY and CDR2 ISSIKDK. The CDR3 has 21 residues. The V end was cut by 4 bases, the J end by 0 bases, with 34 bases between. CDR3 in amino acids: CAAGSSSTSLGRRDNTDKLIF. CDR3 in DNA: TGTGCAGCAGGCTCTTCCTCCACCTCTTTAGGTCGCAGGGATAACACCGATAAACTCATCTTT.

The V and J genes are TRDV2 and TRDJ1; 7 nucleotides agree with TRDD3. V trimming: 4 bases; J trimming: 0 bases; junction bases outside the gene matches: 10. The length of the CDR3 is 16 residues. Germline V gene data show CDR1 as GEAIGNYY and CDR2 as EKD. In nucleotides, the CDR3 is TGTGCCTGTGAAGGGCTGGGGGCCATGTACACCGATAAACTCATCTTT. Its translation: CACEGLGAMYTDKLIF.

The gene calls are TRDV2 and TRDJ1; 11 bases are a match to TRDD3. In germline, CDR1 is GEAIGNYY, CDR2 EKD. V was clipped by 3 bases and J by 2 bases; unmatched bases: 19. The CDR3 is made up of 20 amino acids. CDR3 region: CACDGISLLGDTKGTDKLIF. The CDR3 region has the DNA TGTGCCTGTGACGGGATATCTTTGCTGGGGGATACTAAGGGGACCGATAAACTCATCTTT.

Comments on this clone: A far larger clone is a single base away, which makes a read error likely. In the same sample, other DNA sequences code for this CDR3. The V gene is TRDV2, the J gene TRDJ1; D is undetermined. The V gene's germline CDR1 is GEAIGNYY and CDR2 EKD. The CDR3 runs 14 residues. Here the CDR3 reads CACDTVGYTDKLIF. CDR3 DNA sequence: TGTGCCTGCGACACCGTTGGGTACACCGATAAACTCATCTTT.

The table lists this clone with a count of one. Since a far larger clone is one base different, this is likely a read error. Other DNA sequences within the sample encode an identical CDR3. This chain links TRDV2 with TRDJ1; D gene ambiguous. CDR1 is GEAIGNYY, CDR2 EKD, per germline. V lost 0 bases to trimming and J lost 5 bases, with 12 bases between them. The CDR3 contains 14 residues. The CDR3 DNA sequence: TGTGCCTGTGACACCTTGGAATCTTCTGATAAACTCATCTTT. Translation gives CACDTLESSDKLIF.

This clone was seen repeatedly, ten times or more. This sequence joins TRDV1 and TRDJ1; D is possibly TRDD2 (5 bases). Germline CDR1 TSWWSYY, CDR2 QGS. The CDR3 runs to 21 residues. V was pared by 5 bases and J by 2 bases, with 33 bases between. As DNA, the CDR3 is TGTGCTCTTGGGTCTATTCTAACTCTTCCCCGAGGGCCCATGAAGACCGATAAACTCATCTTT. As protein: CALGSILTLPRGPMKTDKLIF.

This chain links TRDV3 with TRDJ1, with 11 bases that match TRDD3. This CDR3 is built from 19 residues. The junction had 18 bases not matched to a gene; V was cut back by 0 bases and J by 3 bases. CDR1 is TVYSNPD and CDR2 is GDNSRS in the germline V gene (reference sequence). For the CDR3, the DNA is TGTGCCTTTAGAGTCCGGCTCTACGTTCTGGGGGATACTTCCGATAAACTCATCTTT. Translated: CAFRVRLYVLGDTSDKLIF.